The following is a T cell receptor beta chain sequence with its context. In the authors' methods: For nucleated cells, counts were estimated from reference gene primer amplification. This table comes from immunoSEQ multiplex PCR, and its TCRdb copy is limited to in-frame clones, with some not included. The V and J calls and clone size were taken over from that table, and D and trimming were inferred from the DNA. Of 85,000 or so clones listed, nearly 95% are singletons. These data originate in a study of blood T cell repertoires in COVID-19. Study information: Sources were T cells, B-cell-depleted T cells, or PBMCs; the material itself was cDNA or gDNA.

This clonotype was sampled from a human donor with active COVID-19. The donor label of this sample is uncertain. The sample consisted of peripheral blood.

CDR3 bases: TGTGCCAGCAGCGCCCATTCACCCCGACAACCGAACACTGAAGCTTTCTTT. Residues: CASSAHSPRQPNTEAFF. The J gene is TRBJ1-1, the V gene TRBV9; D is undetermined. Per germline, CDR1 SGDLS and CDR2 YYNGEE. Trimming stripped 3 bases from V and 1 base from J, with 19 bases between. This CDR3 has 17 residues.